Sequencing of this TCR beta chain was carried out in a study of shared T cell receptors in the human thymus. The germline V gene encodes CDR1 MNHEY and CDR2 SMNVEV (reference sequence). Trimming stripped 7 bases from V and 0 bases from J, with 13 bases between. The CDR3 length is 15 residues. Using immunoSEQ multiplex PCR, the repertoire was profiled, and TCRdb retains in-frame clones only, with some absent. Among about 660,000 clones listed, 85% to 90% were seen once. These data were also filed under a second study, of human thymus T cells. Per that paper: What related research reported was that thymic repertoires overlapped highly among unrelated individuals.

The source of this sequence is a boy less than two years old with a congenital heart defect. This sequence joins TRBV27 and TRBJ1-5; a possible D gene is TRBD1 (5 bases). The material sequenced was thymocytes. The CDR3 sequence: CASTPGGYSNQPQHF. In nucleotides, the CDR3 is TGTGCCAGCACCCCTGGGGGGTATAGCAATCAGCCCCAGCATTTT.